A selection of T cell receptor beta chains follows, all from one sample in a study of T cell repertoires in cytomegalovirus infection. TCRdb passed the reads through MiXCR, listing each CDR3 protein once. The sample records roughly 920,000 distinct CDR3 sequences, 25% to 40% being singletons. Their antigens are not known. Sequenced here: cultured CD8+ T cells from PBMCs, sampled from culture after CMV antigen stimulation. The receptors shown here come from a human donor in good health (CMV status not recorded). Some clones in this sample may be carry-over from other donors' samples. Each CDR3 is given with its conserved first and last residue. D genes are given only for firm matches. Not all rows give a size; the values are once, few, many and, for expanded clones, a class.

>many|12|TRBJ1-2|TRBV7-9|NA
TGTGCCAGCAGCTTAGCGGTAGAGGGCTACACCTTC
CASSLAVEGYTF
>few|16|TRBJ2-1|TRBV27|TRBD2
TGTGCCAGCAGTGTAGCTAGCGGGGGTCTAACAATGATGCAGTTCTTC
CASSVASGGLTMMQFF
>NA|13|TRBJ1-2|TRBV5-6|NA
TGTGCCAGCAGCTTTGGCGGGCCGGTGGGCTACACCTTC
CASSFGGPVGYTF
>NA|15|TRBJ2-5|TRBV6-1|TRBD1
TGTGCCAGCAGCCCTACAGGGGGCTGGGCTGAGACCCAGTACTTC
CASSPTGGWAETQYF
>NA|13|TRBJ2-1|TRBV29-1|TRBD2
TGCAGCGTTGTGAGCGGGGGGGCGAATGAGCAGTTCTTC
CSVVSGGANEQFF
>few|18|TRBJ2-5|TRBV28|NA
TGTGCCAGCAATATTGGGACCTCCCTCGACAGCGGAGAAGAGACCCAGTACTTC
CASNIGTSLDSGEETQYF
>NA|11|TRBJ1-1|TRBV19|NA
TGTGCCAGTAGTGGGATGAGGGTAGCTTTCTTT
CASSGMRVAFF
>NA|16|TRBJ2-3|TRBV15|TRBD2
TGTGCCACCAGCAGAGCGAGCGGGGGGTACACAGATACGCAGTATTTT
CATSRASGGYTDTQYF
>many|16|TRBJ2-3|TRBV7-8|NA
TGTGCCAGCACACTTGGGGGGGGCGGCAGCACAGATACGCAGTATTTT
CASTLGGGGSTDTQYF
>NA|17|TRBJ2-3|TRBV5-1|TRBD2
TGCGCCAGCAGCTTGGTGACTAGCGGGGAAGTCACAGATACGCAGTATTTT
CASSLVTSGEVTDTQYF
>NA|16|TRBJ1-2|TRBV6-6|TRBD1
TGTGCCAGCCAGAACGTACACTGGGACAGGGGATATGGCTACACCTTC
CASQNVHWDRGYGYTF
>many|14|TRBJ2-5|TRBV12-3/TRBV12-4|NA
TGTGCCAGCAGTCTCTGGACAGACCAAGAGACCCAGTACTTC
CASSLWTDQETQYF
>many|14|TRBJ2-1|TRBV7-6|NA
TGTGCCAGCAGCTCCCCTCCCTTGTTCAATGAGCAGTTCTTC
CASSSPPLFNEQFF
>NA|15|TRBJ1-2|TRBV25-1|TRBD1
TGTGCCAGCAGTGACGGACAGGGGGCTTACTATGGCTACACCTTC
CASSDGQGAYYGYTF
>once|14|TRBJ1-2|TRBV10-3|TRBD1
TGTGCCTCCAAATTTCCCGGGACAGGTTTTAGCTACACCTTC
CASKFPGTGFSYTF
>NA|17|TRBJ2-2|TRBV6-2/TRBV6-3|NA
TGTGCCAGCAGTTACATGGTCAGTACGCCGAACACCGGGGAGCTGTTTTTT
CASSYMVSTPNTGELFF
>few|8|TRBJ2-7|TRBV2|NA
TGTGCCAGCAGTGAACCGTCCTTC
CASSEPSF
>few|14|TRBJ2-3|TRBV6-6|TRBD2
TGTGCCAGCTGGTCTAGCGGGGGCCTAGATACGCAGTATTTT
CASWSSGGLDTQYF
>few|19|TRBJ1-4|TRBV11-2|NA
TGTGCCAGCAGCTTATGGTCCGGTGGTAGTCGTCGAAGGGGTGAAAAACTGTTTTTT
CASSLWSGGSRRRGEKLFF
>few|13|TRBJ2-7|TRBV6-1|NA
TGTGCCAGCATGGCGGGCGGATCCTACGAGCAGTACTTC
CASMAGGSYEQYF
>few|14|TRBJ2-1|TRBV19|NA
TGTGCCAGTAGTTTGACACTGACCTACAATGAGCAGTTCTTC
CASSLTLTYNEQFF
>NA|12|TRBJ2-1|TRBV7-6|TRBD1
TGTGCCAGCAGCGGGGACAGCCTTTCTCTGTTCTTC
CASSGDSLSLFF
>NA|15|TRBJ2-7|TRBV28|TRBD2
TGTGCCAGCAGTTTACGGCTAGCGGGGGCCTACGAGCAGTACTTC
CASSLRLAGAYEQYF
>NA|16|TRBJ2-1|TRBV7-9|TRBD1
TGTGTCAGCAGCTCCCCGGACAGGCAAGCATACAATGAGCAGTTCTTC
CVSSSPDRQAYNEQFF
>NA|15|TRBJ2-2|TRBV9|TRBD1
TGTGCCAGCAGCGTAGGTGGACAGGGCGGCGGGGAGCTGTTTTTT
CASSVGGQGGGELFF
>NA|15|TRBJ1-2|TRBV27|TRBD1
TGTGCCAGCAGTCCACCGGGACAGTTGAACTATGGCTACACCTTC
CASSPPGQLNYGYTF
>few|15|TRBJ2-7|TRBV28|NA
TGTGCCAGCAGTTTAGTGTTGCAGGGAAACTACGAGCAGTACTTC
CASSLVLQGNYEQYF